A selection of T cell receptor beta chains follows, all from one sample in a study of cytomegalovirus exposure and HLA in healthy donors. Using immunoSEQ multiplex PCR, the repertoire was profiled, and TCRdb retains in-frame clones only, with some absent. The data show 150,000 to 200,000 clones, 80% to 90% seen once. Sequences were obtained from PBMCs. The receptors shown here come from a man in his late teens or twenties in good health and CMV-seropositive. The CDR3 runs from the conserved cysteine through the conserved F or W. Each record gives: CDR3 protein, CDR3 DNA, clone size, D gene, V gene, J gene. D genes are given only for firm matches. Clone size, where shown, is once, few, many, or a class for clones that have expanded.

cdr3_aa: CASSEAQRLAGGTGELFF; cdr3_nt: TGTGCCAGCAGTGAAGCGCAGAGACTAGCGGGGGGCACCGGGGAGCTGTTTTTT; clone_size: -; d_call: TRBD2; v_call: TRBV2; j_call: TRBJ2-2
cdr3_aa: CATSPIGGSTDTQYF; cdr3_nt: TGTGCCACCAGCCCAATTGGAGGAAGCACAGATACGCAGTATTTT; clone_size: -; d_call: -; v_call: TRBV15; j_call: TRBJ2-3
cdr3_aa: CASSLAPLALLSNEQFF; cdr3_nt: TGTGCCAGCAGCTTAGCGCCCCTAGCCCTACTCTCCAATGAGCAGTTCTTC; clone_size: -; d_call: -; v_call: TRBV7-8; j_call: TRBJ2-1
cdr3_aa: CASQGSPYEQYF; cdr3_nt: TGTGCCAGCCAGGGATCCCCCTACGAGCAGTACTTC; clone_size: -; d_call: -; v_call: TRBV6-6; j_call: TRBJ2-7
cdr3_aa: CATHRGITGYTF; cdr3_nt: TGTGCCACCCATCGCGGGATAACTGGCTACACCTTC; clone_size: -; d_call: -; v_call: TRBV7-2; j_call: TRBJ1-2
cdr3_aa: CATGSTNGNTIYF; cdr3_nt: TGTGCCACCGGGAGCACTAATGGAAACACCATATATTTT; clone_size: -; d_call: -; v_call: TRBV6-5; j_call: TRBJ1-3
cdr3_aa: CASNPSGGEKFF; cdr3_nt: TGTGCCAGTAATCCTAGCGGGGGGGAGAAGTTCTTC; clone_size: -; d_call: TRBD2; v_call: TRBV19; j_call: TRBJ2-1
cdr3_aa: CATSVRQGNTEAFF; cdr3_nt: TGTGCCACCTCCGTTCGACAGGGGAACACTGAAGCTTTCTTT; clone_size: -; d_call: TRBD1; v_call: TRBV18; j_call: TRBJ1-1
cdr3_aa: CASSPDSPDSAFF; cdr3_nt: TGTGCCAGCTCGCCGGACAGTCCCGATTCGGCTTTCTTT; clone_size: few; d_call: -; v_call: TRBV18; j_call: TRBJ1-1
cdr3_aa: CSSSLTQGRAFF; cdr3_nt: TGTTCCAGCAGCTTAACGCAGGGTAGAGCTTTCTTT; clone_size: -; d_call: -; v_call: TRBV7-9; j_call: TRBJ1-1
cdr3_aa: CASSPSFSGGHYEQYF; cdr3_nt: TGTGCCAGCAGCCCTTCTTTTAGCGGGGGGCACTACGAGCAGTACTTC; clone_size: once; d_call: TRBD2; v_call: TRBV13; j_call: TRBJ2-7
cdr3_aa: CASSTGTGGQETQYF; cdr3_nt: TGCGCCAGCAGTACCGGGACAGGGGGCCAAGAGACCCAGTACTTC; clone_size: -; d_call: TRBD1; v_call: TRBV5-1; j_call: TRBJ2-5
cdr3_aa: CASTQLGQGGTGELFF; cdr3_nt: TGCGCCAGCACGCAGCTAGGACAGGGGGGCACCGGGGAGCTGTTTTTT; clone_size: -; d_call: TRBD1; v_call: TRBV4-1; j_call: TRBJ2-2
cdr3_aa: CASSGGGHFGYTF; cdr3_nt: TGCGCCAGCAGTGGCGGGGGGCATTTTGGCTACACCTTC; clone_size: few; d_call: -; v_call: TRBV10-2; j_call: TRBJ1-2
cdr3_aa: CASSQDGLGTGNSPLHF; cdr3_nt: TGCGCCAGCAGCCAAGATGGCCTAGGGACAGGGAATTCACCCCTCCACTTT; clone_size: -; d_call: TRBD1; v_call: TRBV4-1; j_call: TRBJ1-6
cdr3_aa: CASSFGAAEQFF; cdr3_nt: TGTGCCAGCAGTTTTGGGGCGGCTGAGCAGTTCTTC; clone_size: -; d_call: -; v_call: TRBV2; j_call: TRBJ2-1
cdr3_aa: CASSLGLGTSSGNTIYF; cdr3_nt: TGTGCCAGCAGCTTAGGCCTGGGCACAAGCTCTGGAAACACCATATATTTT; clone_size: -; d_call: -; v_call: TRBV7-9; j_call: TRBJ1-3
cdr3_aa: CASSILFGVANEKLFF; cdr3_nt: TGTGCCAGTAGTATACTATTTGGAGTGGCTAATGAAAAACTGTTTTTT; clone_size: few; d_call: -; v_call: TRBV19; j_call: TRBJ1-4
cdr3_aa: CASSLGSVSDTQYF; cdr3_nt: TGCGCCAGCAGCTTGGGCAGCGTTTCGGATACGCAGTATTTT; clone_size: -; d_call: -; v_call: TRBV5-1; j_call: TRBJ2-3
cdr3_aa: CASSGDGTGGGSYEQYF; cdr3_nt: TGTGCCAGCAGCGGTGACGGGACAGGGGGCGGCTCCTACGAGCAGTACTTC; clone_size: once; d_call: TRBD1; v_call: TRBV5-4; j_call: TRBJ2-7
cdr3_aa: CASSPEKAADTQYF; cdr3_nt: TGCGCCAGCAGTCCCGAAAAAGCCGCAGATACGCAGTATTTT; clone_size: -; d_call: -; v_call: TRBV10-1; j_call: TRBJ2-3
cdr3_aa: CASSQDRRIEKLFF; cdr3_nt: TGTGCCAGCTCACAAGACAGACGGATTGAAAAACTGTTTTTT; clone_size: -; d_call: -; v_call: TRBV18; j_call: TRBJ1-4
cdr3_aa: CASLAGRQETQYF; cdr3_nt: TGTGCCAGCTTGGCGGGGCGGCAAGAGACCCAGTACTTC; clone_size: -; d_call: -; v_call: TRBV2; j_call: TRBJ2-5
cdr3_aa: CATSTRQGMNTEAFF; cdr3_nt: TGTGCCACCAGCACCCGACAGGGTATGAACACTGAAGCTTTCTTT; clone_size: -; d_call: TRBD1; v_call: TRBV15; j_call: TRBJ1-1
cdr3_aa: CASSELRDRGLNSPLHF; cdr3_nt: TGTGCCAGCAGTGAACTCCGGGACAGGGGTTTGAATTCACCCCTCCACTTT; clone_size: -; d_call: TRBD1; v_call: TRBV27; j_call: TRBJ1-6
cdr3_aa: CASSAYSRSGNTIYF; cdr3_nt: TGTGCCAGCAGCGCCTACAGTCGCTCTGGAAACACCATATATTTT; clone_size: -; d_call: -; v_call: TRBV9; j_call: TRBJ1-3
cdr3_aa: CASIKGGRAEPQHF; cdr3_nt: TGTGCCAGCATCAAAGGGGGCAGGGCAGAGCCCCAGCATTTT; clone_size: few; d_call: TRBD1; v_call: TRBV5-6; j_call: TRBJ1-5
cdr3_aa: CASSLETGAGQGAVALHF; cdr3_nt: TGCGCCAGCAGCTTGGAAACTGGTGCGGGACAGGGGGCTGTTGCCCTCCACTTT; clone_size: -; d_call: TRBD1; v_call: TRBV5-1; j_call: TRBJ1-6
cdr3_aa: CASSFRDRGTDTQYF; cdr3_nt: TGTGCCAGCAGCTTCCGGGACAGGGGCACAGATACGCAGTATTTT; clone_size: -; d_call: TRBD1; v_call: TRBV7-9; j_call: TRBJ2-3
cdr3_aa: CASSERTGLRTEAFF; cdr3_nt: TGTGCCAGCAGTGAGAGGACAGGGTTAAGGACTGAAGCTTTCTTT; clone_size: -; d_call: TRBD1; v_call: TRBV2; j_call: TRBJ1-1
cdr3_aa: CASSPWDRKETQYF; cdr3_nt: TGCGCCAGCAGCCCCTGGGACAGAAAAGAGACCCAGTACTTC; clone_size: -; d_call: TRBD1; v_call: TRBV5-1; j_call: TRBJ2-5
cdr3_aa: CATQAGGPTTGELFF; cdr3_nt: TGTGCAACACAGGCGGGGGGGCCCACCACCGGGGAGCTGTTTTTT; clone_size: -; d_call: TRBD2; v_call: TRBV5-4; j_call: TRBJ2-2
cdr3_aa: CASSPRTGRNQPQHF; cdr3_nt: TGTGCCAGCAGTCCTCGGACAGGGAGGAATCAGCCCCAGCATTTT; clone_size: -; d_call: TRBD1; v_call: TRBV27; j_call: TRBJ1-5
cdr3_aa: CASTAPGLPSYEQYF; cdr3_nt: TGTGCCAGCACCGCCCCGGGACTACCTTCCTACGAGCAGTACTTC; clone_size: -; d_call: TRBD2; v_call: TRBV11-2; j_call: TRBJ2-7
cdr3_aa: CASSTLAGGNYEQFF; cdr3_nt: TGTGCCAGCAGCACACTAGCGGGGGGGAACTATGAGCAGTTCTTC; clone_size: -; d_call: TRBD2; v_call: TRBV7-9; j_call: TRBJ2-1
cdr3_aa: CSVETPGGLRETQYF; cdr3_nt: TGCAGCGTTGAAACTCCGGGGGGGCTGAGGGAGACCCAGTACTTC; clone_size: -; d_call: TRBD2; v_call: TRBV29-1; j_call: TRBJ2-5
cdr3_aa: CASSLTMSNEQFF; cdr3_nt: TGTGCCAGCAGCTTAACGATGAGCAATGAGCAGTTCTTC; clone_size: -; d_call: -; v_call: TRBV7-3; j_call: TRBJ2-1
cdr3_aa: CASSTDRWTVYNEQFF; cdr3_nt: TGTGCCAGCAGCACGGACCGGTGGACAGTTTACAATGAGCAGTTCTTC; clone_size: -; d_call: -; v_call: TRBV7-8; j_call: TRBJ2-1
cdr3_aa: CASSLSARGRGNTIYF; cdr3_nt: TGTGCCAGCAGTTTATCTGCGAGGGGGCGAGGAAACACCATATATTTT; clone_size: -; d_call: TRBD1; v_call: TRBV27; j_call: TRBJ1-3
cdr3_aa: CASTSTSVETQYF; cdr3_nt: TGTGCCAGCACAAGTACGAGTGTCGAGACCCAGTACTTC; clone_size: -; d_call: -; v_call: TRBV7-6; j_call: TRBJ2-5
cdr3_aa: CASSQDVPQGANGYTF; cdr3_nt: TGCGCCAGCAGCCAAGATGTACCACAGGGGGCTAATGGCTACACCTTC; clone_size: -; d_call: TRBD1; v_call: TRBV4-1; j_call: TRBJ1-2
cdr3_aa: CASTSMGGGYGYTF; cdr3_nt: TGTGCCAGCACCTCGATGGGGGGGGGATATGGCTACACCTTC; clone_size: -; d_call: -; v_call: TRBV6-5; j_call: TRBJ1-2
cdr3_aa: CASSQVGESYEQYF; cdr3_nt: TGCGCCAGCAGCCAAGTTGGGGAGTCCTACGAGCAGTACTTC; clone_size: few; d_call: -; v_call: TRBV4-1; j_call: TRBJ2-7
cdr3_aa: CASSATGGSNEKLFF; cdr3_nt: TGTGCCAGCAGCGCAACAGGGGGTTCTAATGAAAAACTGTTTTTT; clone_size: -; d_call: TRBD1; v_call: TRBV7-9; j_call: TRBJ1-4
cdr3_aa: CASSLGWRLNTEAFF; cdr3_nt: TGCGCCAGCAGCTTGGGGTGGCGGCTGAACACTGAAGCTTTCTTT; clone_size: once; d_call: -; v_call: TRBV5-1; j_call: TRBJ1-1
cdr3_aa: CAWSVRDEQFF; cdr3_nt: TGTGCCTGGAGTGTAAGAGATGAGCAGTTCTTC; clone_size: -; d_call: -; v_call: TRBV30; j_call: TRBJ2-1
cdr3_aa: CAISKSQVTNYGYTF; cdr3_nt: TGTGCCATCAGCAAATCACAAGTTACAAACTATGGCTACACCTTC; clone_size: once; d_call: -; v_call: TRBV10-3; j_call: TRBJ1-2
cdr3_aa: CASSPGQNQPQHF; cdr3_nt: TGCGCCAGCAGCCCTGGACAGAATCAGCCCCAGCATTTT; clone_size: -; d_call: -; v_call: TRBV5-1; j_call: TRBJ1-5
cdr3_aa: CASSDRSSTDTQYF; cdr3_nt: TGCGCCAGCAGCGACAGGTCTAGCACAGATACGCAGTATTTT; clone_size: -; d_call: -; v_call: TRBV4-1; j_call: TRBJ2-3
cdr3_aa: CASSYSDRVFGYTF; cdr3_nt: TGTGCCAGCAGTTACTCCGACAGGGTTTTTGGCTACACCTTC; clone_size: -; d_call: TRBD1; v_call: TRBV6-6; j_call: TRBJ1-2